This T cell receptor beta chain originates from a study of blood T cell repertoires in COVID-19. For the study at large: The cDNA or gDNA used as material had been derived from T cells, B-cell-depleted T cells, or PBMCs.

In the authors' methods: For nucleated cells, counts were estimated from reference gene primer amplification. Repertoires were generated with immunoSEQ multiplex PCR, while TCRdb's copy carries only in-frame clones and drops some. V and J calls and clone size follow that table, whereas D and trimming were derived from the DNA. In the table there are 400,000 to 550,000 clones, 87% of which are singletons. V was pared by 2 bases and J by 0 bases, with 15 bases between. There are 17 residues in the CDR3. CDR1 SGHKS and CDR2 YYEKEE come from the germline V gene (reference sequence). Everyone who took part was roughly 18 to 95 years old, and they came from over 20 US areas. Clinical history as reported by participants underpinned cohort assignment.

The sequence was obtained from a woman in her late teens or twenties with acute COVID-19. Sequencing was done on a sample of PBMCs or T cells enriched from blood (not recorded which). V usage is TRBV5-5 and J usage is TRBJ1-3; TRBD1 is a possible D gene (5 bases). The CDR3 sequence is CASSLFQGLSSGNTIYF. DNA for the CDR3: TGTGCCAGCAGCTTATTCCAGGGCCTGAGCTCTGGAAACACCATATATTTT.